This entry concerns a single TCR beta chain. This sample was taken from a study of control samples from healthy donors and cancer patients. Losses at the gene ends were 0 bases for V and 9 bases for J; bases not matched to a gene: 1. In germline, CDR1 is SGHRS, CDR2 YFSETQ. The CDR3 length is 13 residues. Assay used: immunoSEQ multiplex PCR; TCRdb lists only in-frame clones, some missing. The profile shows approximately 70,000 clones, nearly 85% of them singletons. V usage is TRBV5-1 and J usage is TRBJ2-1; 9 nucleotides match TRBD2. The TCR was taken from a man in his fifties or sixties in good health. Sequencing was performed on blood. The CDR3 DNA follows: TGCGCCAGCAGCTTGGGACTAGCGGTTGAGCAGTTCTTC. Amino acids: CASSLGLAVEQFF.